The rows below give T cell receptor beta chains drawn from one sample of a study of T cells in Graves' hyperthyroidism and ophthalmopathy. TCRdb redid the calling of the multiplex PCR reads with MiXCR, one entry per CDR3 protein. This sample has some 440,000 distinct CDR3 sequences; about a sixth occur once, and the top ten carry approximately 7.5%. The sequencing sample was made of blood. All receptors come from a woman younger than 35 with Graves' hyperthyroidism. Each CDR3 is given with its conserved first and last residue. A D gene is named only where the DNA matches it firmly. Clone sizes are given selectively: once, few, many, or a class where the clone is expanded.

>many|TRBJ1-3|NA|TRBV7-2
CASSTRNTIYF
TGTGCCAGCAGCACCAGAAACACCATATATTTT
>few|TRBJ2-5|TRBD1|TRBV10-3
CAISQGQGRETQYF
TGTGCCATCAGCCAAGGACAGGGACGAGAGACCCAGTACTTC
>many|TRBJ2-5|TRBD1|TRBV30
CACKGRRVPGDRGQETQYF
TGTGCCTGCAAAGGCCGCCGGGTCCCTGGGGACAGGGGCCAAGAGACCCAGTACTTC
>many|TRBJ2-2|TRBD2|TRBV24-1
CATSGLAGANTGELFF
TGTGCCACCAGCGGACTAGCGGGAGCGAACACCGGGGAGCTGTTTTTT
>many|TRBJ2-7|NA|TRBV6-1
CASSEWDRFISGGYEQYF
TGTGCCAGCAGTGAATGGGACAGGTTCATCAGCGGGGGGTACGAGCAGTACTTC
>many|TRBJ1-2|NA|TRBV28
CASSYGAANYGYTF
TGTGCCAGCAGTTATGGGGCAGCTAACTATGGCTACACCTTC
>NA|TRBJ1-5|NA|TRBV5-1
CASSPNSDQPQHF
TGCGCCAGCAGCCCCAACAGTGATCAGCCCCAGCATTTT
>few|TRBJ2-7|NA|TRBV7-8
CASTPTGYEQYF
TGTGCCAGCACCCCAACGGGGTACGAGCAGTACTTC
>many|TRBJ1-1|TRBD1|TRBV20-1
CSAAGGTEAFF
TGCAGTGCTGCAGGGGGCACTGAAGCTTTCTTT
>many|TRBJ1-6|TRBD1|TRBV30
CAWSVGQVNSPLHF
TGTGCCTGGAGTGTTGGACAGGTTAATTCACCCCTCCACTTT
>many|TRBJ2-5|TRBD2|TRBV5-5
CASSLGLALGETQYF
TGTGCCAGCAGCTTGGGACTAGCCTTGGGAGAGACCCAGTACTTC
>many|TRBJ2-3|TRBD2|TRBV12-3/TRBV12-4
CASSFAGLAGGDTQYF
TGTGCCAGCAGTTTCGCGGGACTAGCGGGGGGAGATACGCAGTATTTT
>many|TRBJ2-2|NA|TRBV5-1
CASTLWGLIANTGELFF
TGCGCCAGCACTTTGTGGGGACTGATCGCGAACACCGGGGAGCTGTTTTTT
>many|TRBJ1-6|NA|TRBV28
CASEGGLNSPLHF
TGTGCCAGCGAGGGGGGGTTGAATTCACCCCTCCACTTT
>NA|TRBJ2-1|NA|TRBV7-9
CASSLSPPGGRKGLTAYNEQFF
TGTGCCAGCAGCTTATCCCCCCCTGGAGGGAGGAAGGGTTTAACGGCCTACAATGAGCAGTTCTTC
>many|TRBJ1-5|NA|TRBV2
CASSPRDHNQPQHF
TGTGCCAGCAGTCCCCGGGATCACAATCAGCCCCAGCATTTT
>many|TRBJ2-5|NA|TRBV29-1
CSVGSQGETQYF
TGCAGCGTAGGAAGCCAGGGAGAGACCCAGTACTTC
>few|TRBJ2-7|NA|TRBV4-1
CASSQTGGMGVYEQYF
TGCGCCAGCAGCCAGACAGGCGGGATGGGCGTCTACGAGCAGTACTTC
>many|TRBJ2-3|TRBD2|TRBV2
CASSEGRGDTQYF
TGTGCCAGCAGTGAGGGGCGGGGGGATACGCAGTATTTT
>many|TRBJ1-2|NA|TRBV30
CAWSVHRGDGYTF
TGTGCCTGGAGTGTACATAGGGGAGATGGCTACACCTTC
>many|TRBJ2-7|NA|TRBV29-1
CSVRATGSYEQYF
TGCAGCGTCCGTGCTACAGGTTCCTACGAGCAGTACTTC
>few|TRBJ2-1|NA|TRBV14
CASSAIVVEQFF
TGTGCCAGCAGCGCCATAGTGGTTGAGCAGTTCTTC
>many|TRBJ2-7|TRBD1|TRBV20-1
CGTTGAHEQYF
TGCGGGACGACAGGGGCCCACGAGCAGTACTTC
>many|TRBJ1-2|NA|TRBV11-1
CASSTGGGINGYTF
TGTGCCAGCAGCACCGGCGGGGGGATCAATGGCTACACCTTC
>NA|TRBJ1-4|NA|TRBV18
CASSPWARGANEKLFF
TGTGCCAGCTCACCGTGGGCCCGCGGGGCTAATGAAAAACTGTTTTTT
>NA|TRBJ2-7|TRBD1|TRBV12-3/TRBV12-4
CASSQGQGSGYEQYF
TGTGCCAGCAGTCAGGGACAGGGGTCTGGTTACGAGCAGTACTTC
>NA|TRBJ2-7|NA|TRBV20-1
CSARVLTSGRGPYEQYF
TGCAGTGCTAGAGTCCTGACATCAGGCAGGGGCCCCTACGAGCAGTACTTC
>many|TRBJ1-4|NA|TRBV20-1
CSARDSGTAGLKLFF
TGCAGTGCTAGAGATAGTGGGACGGCCGGGCTAAAACTGTTTTTT
>many|TRBJ2-3|NA|TRBV11-3
CASSLEYVGDTQYF
TGTGCCAGCAGCTTAGAGTATGTCGGAGATACGCAGTATTTT
>NA|TRBJ1-4|NA|TRBV6-1
CASTPQDRENEKLFF
TGTGCCAGCACCCCGCAGGACAGAGAAAATGAAAAACTGTTTTTT
>few|TRBJ2-2|TRBD1|TRBV24-1
CVTSDFEDRGRNTGELFF
TGTGTCACCAGTGATTTCGAAGACAGGGGGCGGAACACCGGGGAGCTGTTTTTT
>many|TRBJ2-7|NA|TRBV7-9
CASSSGRVESYEQYF
TGTGCCAGCAGCTCGGGGAGAGTGGAATCCTACGAGCAGTACTTC
>NA|TRBJ2-2|TRBD1|TRBV6-1
CASTRTGRNTGELFF
TGTGCCAGCACCCGGACAGGGCGAAACACCGGGGAGCTGTTTTTT
>NA|TRBJ2-7|NA|TRBV7-9
CASSTPSNQQYF
TGTGCCAGCAGCACGCCCTCTAACCAGCAGTACTTC
>many|TRBJ2-2|TRBD1|TRBV27
CASSSPGQGNTGELFF
TGTGCCAGCAGCTCTCCGGGACAGGGCAACACCGGGGAGCTGTTTTTT
>many|TRBJ2-1|TRBD2|TRBV6-1
CASSEIGGGVSYNEQFF
TGTGCCAGCAGTGAAATCGGGGGGGGGGTCTCCTACAATGAGCAGTTCTTC
>NA|TRBJ1-5|NA|TRBV7-2
CASSPPWRRQPQHF
TGTGCCAGCAGCCCCCCGTGGCGGCGCCAGCCCCAGCATTTT
>many|TRBJ1-5|TRBD1|TRBV6-1
CASRGQGPSNQPQHF
TGTGCCAGCAGAGGACAGGGGCCTAGCAATCAGCCCCAGCATTTT
>NA|TRBJ1-5|NA|TRBV5-1
CASSLVGASNQPQHF
TGCGCCAGCAGCTTGGTAGGGGCTAGCAATCAGCCCCAGCATTTT
>many|TRBJ2-7|NA|TRBV19
CASSIDGGDSPAYEQYF
TGTGCCAGTAGTATAGATGGAGGGGACAGTCCCGCCTACGAGCAGTACTTC
>many|TRBJ1-6|NA|TRBV30
CAWKETTLRGNSPLHF
TGTGCCTGGAAGGAGACTACCCTAAGGGGTAATTCACCCCTCCACTTT
>few|TRBJ2-3|TRBD2|TRBV10-3
CAIRGLGLADTQYF
TGTGCTATCAGAGGACTAGGCTTAGCAGATACGCAGTATTTT